This entry describes one T cell receptor (beta chain). The table lists this clone with a count of one. Its antigen is currently not known. No clone much larger than this one lies a single base away; base qualities are absent. Per the germline V gene, SGHDN is the CDR1 and FVKESK is the CDR2. Cut back by 4 bases and 0 bases, the V and J ends lie 7 bases apart. From the cysteine through the phenylalanine, the CDR3 covers 15 amino acids. The only DNA kept is the CDR3, 45 bases in frame from the first base. This entry comes from a study of early stage breast cancer tumors (dated by TCRdb to 2015 to 2018). About the study as a whole: Of the roughly 17 invasive breast tumors, about 13 were found to be estrogen receptor-positive, progesterone receptor-positive and HER2-negative. About 70% of the 12 ER+/PR+/HER2- tumors were invasive ductal carcinomas, while the other four were invasive lobular carcinomas. On average, each sample got around 10-fold read coverage. A total of about 2.9 million templates, representing some 1.2 million unique clonotypes, were detected across all samples.

Study-level results and caveats: Repertoires from blood and normal breast were more alike than repertoires from blood and tumor, and in about 90% of the 16 patients, comparing each tissue with blood separated tumor from normal. Because the cohort was small, a breakdown by tumor subtype could not be done. Compared with adjacent normal breast tissue, tumors had about 2.5-fold higher T cell density and higher clonality. Bulk genomic DNA sequencing of unsorted cells missed chain pairing and functional markers such as CD4, CD8 and FOXP3. Enriched TCRB sequences shared across patients were found to be mostly commonly generated sequences that were unlikely to play an important role in the tumor microenvironment.

Each sample was amplified as two independent genomic DNA replicates: approximately 550 ng for blood and approximately 1.4 ug for tumor or normal breast. Following the manufacturer's instructions, the ImmunoSeq Intro kit was used to carry out TCRB sequencing on genomic DNA. For absolute quantification, the approximately 32-cycle multiplex PCR included proprietary primers along with spike-in control sequences. Single-end 150-bp reads were used to sequence an 87-bp fragment spanning the CDR3 and the flanking V and J genes. Seven samples, each with two replicates, were multiplexed per lane of an Illumina MiSeq using version 3.0 chemistry. The paper's data handling went like this. The vendor's proprietary pipeline handled the raw data processing, merging both replicates into a single result for each sample. A clonotype was defined as productive rearrangements that share the same V-gene family, CDR3 amino acid sequence and J-gene segment. Clonality was computed as 1 minus the normalized Shannon entropy (Pielou evenness) of TCRB abundances. T cell density was estimated by dividing total templates by the number of input cells inferred from the DNA input amount. Recon was used with default parameters to estimate total repertoire diversity and clonality. Clonotypes with over 0.1% abundance in tumor and at least 32-fold higher abundance in tumor than in normal breast were defined as tumor-enriched. This immuneACCESS table, as held by TCRdb, lists in-frame sequences with V and J called but not all clones. Of the missing ones, under half trace to an unresolved V gene in checked studies; the others have no known cause. For V, J and clone size, that table is used; D and trimming come from the DNA. Counted in this sample were 45,000 to 50,000 clones; 65% to 90% of them appeared once. The ten largest clones take up about 1.4% of the sample.

The study profiled bulk TCR beta-chain repertoires in matched peripheral blood, tumor and adjacent normal breast tissue taken from around 15 patients with early-stage breast cancer. Before surgery, whole blood (about 5-10 mL) was collected into EDTA tubes and processed within 2 hours. Peripheral blood mononuclear cells were isolated by Ficoll-Paque centrifugation in SepMate-50 tubes. For storage in liquid nitrogen, PBMCs were cryopreserved as aliquots of about 1.9 to 4 million cells in around 90% FBS with about 10% DMSO. The Qiagen AllPrep DNA/RNA Mini kit was used to extract genomic DNA. The V and J genes are TRBV14 and TRBJ2-6; a confident D gene designation cannot be given. The sample consisted of blood. The sequence came from a person aged 45 to 59 with breast cancer. The CDR3 here reads CASSLFASGANVLTF. The nucleotide sequence is given as TGTGCCAGCAGCCTATTCGCCTCTGGGGCCAACGTCCTGACTTTC.